This T cell receptor beta chain was captured in a study of blood T cell repertoires in COVID-19 (dated by TCRdb to about 2020). A note on the overall study: Samples covering the acute and convalescent phases of COVID-19 were provided by collaborators in the United States, Italy and Spain. A freely available public database, intended as a resource for researchers studying the immune response to SARS-CoV-2, is where the repertoires were released. Sample metadata almost always included a de-identified subject ID, COVID-19 status, age in years and sex. Where HLA class I and class II types were available, the types were taken from metadata supplied by the sample provider, not from assay-based typing. The dataset comprised deeply sampled blood TCRbeta repertoires from subjects exposed to, actively infected with, or recovered from COVID-19. The prospective study material was composed of cDNA or gDNA derived from T cells, B-cell-depleted T cells, or PBMCs. Samples were obtained from the ongoing ImmuneRACE study (first 160 participants) and from 950 to 1,500 subjects provided by 6 global collaborators. General study outcomes and caveats: Clinical and demographic metadata were provided uncurated, with the amount varying by source and participant.

TCRbeta CDR3 regions were amplified from genomic DNA using the immunoSEQ Assay, a bias-controlled multiplex PCR. The published analysis was carried out like this. The number of nucleated cells in each sample was estimated from the amplification of reference gene primers within the assay. To quantify the absolute abundance of each unique TCRbeta CDR3 rearrangement, sequence reads were collapsed and filtered. For each sample, productive Simpson clonality was calculated as the square root of Simpson's diversity index over productive rearrangements. Here the immuneACCESS table is served through TCRdb, limited to in-frame sequences with V and J called. Missing clones are a known gap in these copies; in checked studies unresolved V genes cover under half, and the rest lacks a known reason. That table gives V, J and clone size, and the DNA gave D and trimming. This sample comprises about 33,000 clones, approximately 85% of them detected only once. The ten largest make up 7% to 8.5% of the sample.

Whole blood was collected in K2EDTA tubes by collaborating institutions according to the institutions' own protocols. Collaborator samples were shipped for TCRbeta analysis as frozen whole blood, isolated PBMCs, or DNA extracted from either sample type. On this clone itself: Its recognized antigen is unknown. Base quality data are lacking; no much larger clone is found one base away.

The sample comprised peripheral blood. This receptor was identified in a human donor in a cohort sampled during active COVID-19.

The CDR3 protein sequence reads: CASSSSGMSFF. The DNA reads as follows: TGTGCCAGCAGCTCCTCGGGTATGTCTTTCTTT. This receptor chain uses TRBV3-1 (or the pseudogene TRBV3-2) and TRBJ1-1; confidence is insufficient to name the D gene. The CDR3 numbers 11 residues from cysteine through phenylalanine. CDR3 DNA only is kept here, 33 bases in frame from base 1. V sheds 5 bases and J sheds 12 bases, leaving 13 bases between their ends. CDR1 LGHDT and CDR2 YNNKEL are derived from the germline V gene (reference sequence).